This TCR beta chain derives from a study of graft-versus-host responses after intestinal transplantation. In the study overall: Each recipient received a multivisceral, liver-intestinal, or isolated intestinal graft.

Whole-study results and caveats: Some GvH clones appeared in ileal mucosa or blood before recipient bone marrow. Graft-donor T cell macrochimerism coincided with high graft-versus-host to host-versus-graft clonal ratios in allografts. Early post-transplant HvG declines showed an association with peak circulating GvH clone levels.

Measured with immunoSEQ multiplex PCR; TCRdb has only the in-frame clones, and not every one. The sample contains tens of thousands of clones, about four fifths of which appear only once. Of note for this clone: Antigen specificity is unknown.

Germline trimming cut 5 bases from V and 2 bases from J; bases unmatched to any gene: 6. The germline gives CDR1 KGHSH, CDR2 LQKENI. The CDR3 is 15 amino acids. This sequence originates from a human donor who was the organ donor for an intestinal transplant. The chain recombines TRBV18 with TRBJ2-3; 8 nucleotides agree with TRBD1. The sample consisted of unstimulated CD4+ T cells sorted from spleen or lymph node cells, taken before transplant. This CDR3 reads CASSGTGIPTDTQYF. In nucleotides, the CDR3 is TGTGCCAGCTCAGGGACAGGAATTCCCACAGATACGCAGTATTTT.